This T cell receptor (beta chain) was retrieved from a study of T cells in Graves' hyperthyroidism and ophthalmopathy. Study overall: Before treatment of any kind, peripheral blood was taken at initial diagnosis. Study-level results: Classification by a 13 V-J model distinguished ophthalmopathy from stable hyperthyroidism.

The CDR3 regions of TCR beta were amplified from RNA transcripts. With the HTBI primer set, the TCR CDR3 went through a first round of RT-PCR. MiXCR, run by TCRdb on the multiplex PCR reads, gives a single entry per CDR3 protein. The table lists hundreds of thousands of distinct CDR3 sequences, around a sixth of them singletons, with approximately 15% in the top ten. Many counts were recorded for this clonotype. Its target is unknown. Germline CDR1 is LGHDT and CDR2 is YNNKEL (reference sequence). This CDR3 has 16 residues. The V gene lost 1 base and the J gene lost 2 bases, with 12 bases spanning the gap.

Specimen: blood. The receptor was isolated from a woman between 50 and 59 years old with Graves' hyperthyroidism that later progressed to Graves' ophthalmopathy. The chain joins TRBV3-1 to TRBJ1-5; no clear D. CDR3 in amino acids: CASSQGSRTGNQPQHF. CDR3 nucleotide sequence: TGTGCCAGCAGCCAAGGTTCACGGACGGGCAATCAGCCCCAGCATTTT. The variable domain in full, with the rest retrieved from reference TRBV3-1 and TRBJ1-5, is DTAVSQTPKYLVTQMGNDKSIKCEQNLGHDTMYWYKQDSKKFLKIMFSYNNKELIINETVPNRFSPKSPDKAHLNLHINSLELGDSAVYFCASSQGSRTGNQPQHFGDGTRLSIL.